The rows below give T cell receptor beta chains drawn from one sample of a study of molecular identifiers for immune sequencing clone quantification. One entry per CDR3 protein, called by TCRdb with MiXCR from the PCR reads. Found here are 85,000 to 100,000 distinct CDR3 sequences, roughly a quarter of them singletons; the top ten hold roughly 1%. The sample consisted of naive CD8+ T cells from blood, with Jurkat cell RNA spiked in. The source of these receptors is a human donor in good health. Some libraries in this study had Jurkat cell RNA spiked in. Both conserved end residues are trimmed from each CDR3.

V gene	J gene	CDR3 protein
TRBV6-2/TRBV6-3	TRBJ2-2	ASSSGTGLGGELF
TRBV20-1	TRBJ2-3	SAAGRQGDTDTQY
TRBV5-1	TRBJ2-3	ASSLGAGGPDTQY
TRBV2	TRBJ2-3	ASSARASGVLDTQY
TRBV27	TRBJ2-2	ASSPTGEGLVTGELF
TRBV6-2/TRBV6-3	TRBJ1-1	ASQIAMNTEAF
TRBV23-1	TRBJ2-7	ASSRGTSGKYEQY
TRBV27	TRBJ2-6	ASSLFPSNVLT
TRBV10-1	TRBJ2-3	ASSESRLSTDTQY
TRBV5-3	TRBJ2-2	ASSFWGTSTGELF
TRBV5-1	TRBJ2-7	ASSLDAGSYEQY
TRBV30	TRBJ2-7	AWSVGPTQAYEQY
TRBV3-1	TRBJ2-7	ASSPRGGSGGYEQY
TRBV27	TRBJ1-1	ASSPRGGYTEAF
TRBV30	TRBJ2-7	AWSVDPGWEQY
TRBV12-3/TRBV12-4	TRBJ2-3	ASSPSGRTDTQY
TRBV5-1	TRBJ2-1	ASSLAPSGGADEQF
TRBV20-1	TRBJ1-2	SARDLSGSGDRDRGGVNYGYT
TRBV27	TRBJ1-2	ASSLGQGAGGYT
TRBV6-4	TRBJ1-1	ASRDTLNTEAF
TRBV10-1	TRBJ2-7	ASHGEAGDCYEQY
TRBV12-5	TRBJ2-3	ASGFGDTDTQY
TRBV28	TRBJ1-5	ASTLLGGEPQH
TRBV28	TRBJ1-5	ASSPERLGQPQH
TRBV3-1	TRBJ2-3	ASSQDKMGGAMAEDTQY
TRBV20-1	TRBJ2-7	SASWDTDYEQY
TRBV4-3	TRBJ2-5	ASSQVMWGAEAQY
TRBV6-5	TRBJ1-1	ASSYPMGAEAF
TRBV9	TRBJ1-2	ASSLDVGDYGYT
TRBV3-2	TRBJ2-2	ASSQETGAGELF
TRBV30	TRBJ2-1	AWNVGTTYNEQF
TRBV27	TRBJ2-3	ASSPISGDTQY
TRBV28	TRBJ2-1	AIRAYNEQF
TRBV11-2	TRBJ2-7	ASSFGTGLHEQY
TRBV7-9	TRBJ2-5	ALDIGGRRYQETQY
TRBV25-1	TRBJ2-1	ASIGVNEQF
TRBV28	TRBJ2-7	ASSWLAGFEQY
TRBV4-1	TRBJ2-7	ASSPVQGGSYEQY
TRBV7-6	TRBJ1-1	ASSLEAVHTEAF
TRBV7-6	TRBJ1-2	ASSPRDSNYGYT
TRBV7-9	TRBJ2-3	ASSLPLSRGVTDTQY
TRBV29-1	TRBJ2-3	SVDGLAGGTSTDTQY
TRBV5-4	TRBJ2-7	ASRAGQNYEQY
TRBV6-1	TRBJ2-7	ASSEKSGWFYEQY
TRBV6-5	TRBJ2-5	ASRPETDLQETQY
TRBV28	TRBJ2-2	ASSFVGTGRTGELF
TRBV7-2	TRBJ2-3	ASSNIGGGAPDTQY
TRBV29-1	TRBJ2-3	SVEGQVLLGTDTQY
TRBV4-1	TRBJ2-7	ASSPDSYSYAQY
TRBV3-1	TRBJ1-5	ASSQGPDNQPQH
TRBV7-9	TRBJ2-5	ASSSTRVPETQY
TRBV19	TRBJ2-6	ASSIVSSGANVLT
TRBV6-2/TRBV6-3	TRBJ2-7	ASRPDRGRPYEQY
TRBV12-3/TRBV12-4	TRBJ2-7	ASSLSIHEQC
TRBV6-5	TRBJ2-7	ASSQEDEQY
TRBV15	TRBJ2-3	ATSRDGRGVADTQY
TRBV15	TRBJ1-1	ATSRFSWGAGTEAF